The 20 T cell receptor beta chains in this list originate from one sample, sequenced in a study of OX40 agonist ivuxolimab in advanced cancers. Libraries were prepared by immunoSEQ multiplex PCR; TCRdb keeps only in-frame clonotypes and omits some of them. The data show around 35,000 clones, under 85% seen once. This sample comprised CD4+ or CD8+ T cells sorted from blood, obtained in a trial of the OX40 agonist ivuxolimab. These receptor sequences come from an adult with an advanced solid tumor such as melanoma, head and neck, liver or kidney cancer.

This CDR3 reads CASSYSGREAFF. DNA for the CDR3: TGTGCCAGCAGTTACTCGGGCAGGGAGGCTTTCTTT. V is TRBV6-5 and J is TRBJ1-1; D might be TRBD1 (5 bases). CDR1 MNHEY and CDR2 SVGAGI come from the germline V gene. The CDR3 has 12 residues. V gave up 0 bases and J gave up 11 bases, with 10 bases separating them.

The chain has TRBV27 and TRBJ2-5, with a tentative D call TRBD2 (5 bases). This CDR3 comprises 11 residues. Germline V gene data show CDR1 as MNHEY and CDR2 as SMNVEV (reference sequence). The V end lost 6 bases, the J end lost 9 bases, and 11 bases lay between the germline ends. As DNA, the CDR3 is TGTGCCAGCAGATCGGCCGGGGCCCAGTACTTC. This sequence encodes CASRSAGAQYF.

This chain links TRBV6-4 with TRBJ2-3; TRBD2 is a possible D gene (7 bases). Deletions cut 0 bases from V and 4 bases from J, with 11 bases between. CDR3 length: 15 amino acids. Looked up from germline, CDR1 is MRHNA and CDR2 is SNTAGT. As DNA, the CDR3 is TGTGCCAGCAGTGACTCGTCGGGGGGCCCAGATACGCAGTATTTT. This encodes CASSDSSGGPDTQYF.

This clone turned up a few times. The chain recombines TRBV12-5 with TRBJ2-7; a weak D match, TRBD2 (5 bases). Trimming took off 5 bases at V and 0 bases at J, with 11 bases between the two ends. This CDR3 region has 14 residues. Germline CDR1 is LGHNT and CDR2 is FRNRAP. This CDR3 reads CASGRTLSSYEQYF. The CDR3 coding sequence is TGTGCTAGTGGTCGGACTCTGAGCTCCTACGAGCAGTACTTC.

The CDR3 protein is CASSESAGNTEAFF. The CDR3 nucleotides are TGTGCCAGCAGTGAAAGCGCGGGGAACACTGAAGCTTTCTTT. The chain links TRBV6-4 to TRBJ1-1; D unresolved. The CDR3 is 14 residues long. CDR1 MRHNA and CDR2 SNTAGT come from the germline V gene. V gave up 3 bases and J gave up 1 base, with 9 bases separating them.

V gene TRBV27 combines with J gene TRBJ1-6; D gene unclear. Looked up from germline, CDR1 is MNHEY and CDR2 is SMNVEV (reference sequence). Trimming pared 0 bases from V and 9 bases from J, leaving 6 bases between. The CDR3 runs to 13 residues. CDR3 loop: CASSLSAASPLHF. Here the CDR3 DNA reads TGTGCCAGCAGTTTATCGGCTGCTTCACCCCTCCACTTT.

The chain links TRBV11-3 to TRBJ1-4; D unresolved. This CDR3 spans 13 amino acids. With 2 bases removed from V and 7 bases from J, the gap between germline ends came to 8 bases. Looked up from germline, CDR1 is SGHNT and CDR2 is YENEEA. The DNA for the CDR3 is TGTGCCAGCAGCTTACGGGTTGGTGAAAAACTGTTTTTT. This codes for CASSLRVGEKLFF.

The chain has TRBV6-5 and TRBJ2-3; D unresolved. There are 15 residues in the CDR3. Germline CDR1 and CDR2: MNHEY and SVGAGI. Deletions cut 10 bases from V and 3 bases from J, with 20 bases between. In nucleotides, the CDR3 is TGTGCCACTTCAGCCCCCACCGTTACGACAGATACGCAGTATTTT. It encodes CATSAPTVTTDTQYF.

The gene calls are TRBV30 and TRBJ1-1; a possible D gene is TRBD1 (6 bases). CDR1 and CDR2 from the germline V gene are GTSNPN and SVGIG (reference sequence). Trimming removed 5 bases from V and 1 base from J, with 11 bases in between. The CDR3 spans 13 residues. Here the CDR3 DNA reads TGTGCCTGGCAAGGGGGATGGAACACTGAAGCTTTCTTT. Its translation: CAWQGGWNTEAFF.

The chain employs TRBV30 and TRBJ2-5; the D is unclear. The CDR3 length is 13 residues. Germline-derived CDR1 and CDR2 are GTSNPN and SVGIG (reference sequence). Deletions cut 3 bases from V and 8 bases from J, with 16 bases between. This CDR3 is CAWSFGLDATQYF. CDR3 bases: TGTGCCTGGAGCTTTGGCTTGGACGCAACCCAGTACTTC. The entire variable domain, with the rest obtained from reference TRBV30 and TRBJ2-5, is as follows: SQTIHQWPATLVQPVGSPLSLECTVEGTSNPNLYWYRQAAGRGLQLLFYSVGIGQISSEVPQNLSASRPQDRQFILSSKKLLLSDSGFYLCAWSFGLDATQYFGPGTRLLVL.

This sequence joins TRBV6-5 and TRBJ2-3; 9 positions agree with TRBD1. CDR1 and CDR2 (germline): MNHEY, SVGAGI. CDR3 length: 16 residues. V was clipped by 0 bases and J by 1 base; unmatched bases: 2. DNA of the CDR3: TGTGCCAGCAGTTACTCCAGGACAGGGGGCACAGATACGCAGTATTTT. Translating gives CASSYSRTGGTDTQYF.

This clone was counted between two and nine times. V and J are TRBV14 and TRBJ1-1; D is ambiguous. Between the trimmed V and J ends, which lost 1 base and 9 bases, there was a span of 15 bases. Germline V lookup: CDR1 SGHDN, CDR2 FVKESK. The length of the CDR3 is 14 residues. The CDR3 is CASSQGSGGPKAFF. CDR3 in DNA: TGTGCCAGCAGCCAAGGATCGGGAGGCCCGAAAGCTTTCTTT.

The V gene is TRBV5-6, the J gene TRBJ1-1; perhaps TRBD1 as D (5 bases). The germline V gene encodes CDR1 SGHDT and CDR2 YYEEEE. With 0 bases removed from V and 1 base from J, the gap between germline ends came to 10 bases. The CDR3 consists of 15 residues. This chain's CDR3 is CASSLAPGRNTEAFF. The CDR3 DNA is TGTGCCAGCAGCTTGGCCCCAGGGAGGAACACTGAAGCTTTCTTT.

This clone was observed a single time. The chain joins TRBV19 to TRBJ1-3, with D unresolved. The length of the CDR3 is 15 residues. The V gene lost 7 bases and the J gene lost 4 bases, with 17 bases spanning the gap. In germline, CDR1 is LNHDA, CDR2 SQIVND (reference sequence). The CDR3 reads CASTSTWTAGNTIYF. The CDR3, as DNA: TGTGCCAGTACCTCCACCTGGACGGCCGGAAACACCATATATTTT.

This clone was seen a single time. Other nucleotide sequences from this sample produce the same CDR3. This chain links TRBV5-1 with TRBJ1-2; the match to TRBD1 covers 7 bases. The V segment lost 0 bases and the J segment 4 bases; nucleotides outside the gene matches: 3. CDR3 length equals 14 residues. From germline, CDR1 is SGHRS and CDR2 YFSETQ. In nucleotides, the CDR3 is TGCGCCAGCAGCTTGGGACAGGGAGGCTATGGCTACACCTTC. It specifies CASSLGQGGYGYTF. The full variable domain, its missing parts supplied by reference TRBV5-1 and TRBJ1-2, is KAGVTQTPRYLIKTRGQQVTLSCSPISGHRSVSWYQQTPGQGLQFLFEYFSETQRNKGNFPGRFSGRQFSNSRSEMNVSTLELGDSALYLCASSLGQGGYGYTFGSGTRLTVV.

J is TRBJ1-3 and V is TRBV5-8, with D maybe TRBD1 (5 bases). V was clipped by 1 base and J by 2 bases, with 7 bases between them. This CDR3 is built from 14 residues. Per germline, CDR1 SGHTS and CDR2 YDEGEE. This CDR3 reads CASSLPGTGNTIYF. The CDR3 nucleotides read TGTGCCAGCAGCTTGCCAGGGACTGGAAACACCATATATTTT.

In its sample, this clone was seen once. This chain connects TRBV14 to TRBJ1-1; D might be TRBD1 (5 bases). The CDR3 totals 15 residues. V was shortened by 5 bases and J by 6 bases, with 19 bases between the two germline ends. CDR1 SGHDN and CDR2 FVKESK come from the germline V gene. CDR3 DNA sequence: TGTGCCAGCAGCGCCGTTCCCGGGACCCTTTCTGAAGCTTTCTTT. Its protein is CASSAVPGTLSEAFF.

A few counts support this clone. The gene calls are TRBV30 and TRBJ2-1; TRBD1 aligns across 8 bases. Germline CDR1 GTSNPN, CDR2 SVGIG (reference sequence). V shed 7 bases and J 4 bases; nucleotides not matched to a gene: 9. This CDR3 region has 14 residues. The CDR3 nucleotides read TGTGCCTCCGGAGGGACAGGACAGTACAATGAGCAGTTCTTC. Its translation: CASGGTGQYNEQFF.

This clone was counted a single time. CDR3 residues: CAWTRGFAGELFF. Written as DNA, the CDR3 is TGTGCCTGGACCAGGGGTTTCGCCGGGGAGCTGTTTTTT. The chain recombines TRBV30 with TRBJ2-2; D is possibly TRBD1 (6 bases). The CDR3 consists of 13 residues. Germline V lookup: CDR1 GTSNPN, CDR2 SVGIG (reference sequence). Between the trimmed V and J ends, which lost 4 bases and 6 bases, there was a span of 12 bases. The full variable domain, with the rest looked up from reference TRBV30 and TRBJ2-2, is SQTIHQWPATLVQPVGSPLSLECTVEGTSNPNLYWYRQAAGRGLQLLFYSVGIGQISSEVPQNLSASRPQDRQFILSSKKLLLSDSGFYLCAWTRGFAGELFFGEGSRLTVL.

The V gene is TRBV18, the J gene TRBJ2-3; 9 bases are a match to TRBD2. The CDR3 is made up of 15 amino acids. Germline CDR1 reads KGHSH; CDR2 reads LQKENI. The trim removed 3 bases at V and 4 bases at J, leaving 5 bases unmatched. The CDR3: CASSPLVAGADTQYF. In DNA, the CDR3 is TGTGCCAGCTCACCCTTAGTAGCGGGAGCAGATACGCAGTATTTT.